Listed below are T cell receptor beta chains from one sample, sequenced in a study of long-term antiretroviral therapy in people with HIV. Method: immunoSEQ multiplex PCR; TCRdb's copy keeps in-frame clones and lacks some. The repertoire holds about 40,000 clones, with approximately 85% as singletons. This specimen was unsorted PBMCs, taken 3.1 years after starting antiretroviral therapy. The receptors were sampled from a woman aged 45-59 years with HIV. The CDR3 runs from the conserved cysteine through the conserved F or W. Fields, in order: V gene, J gene, clone size, D gene, CDR3 protein, CDR3 DNA. D genes are given only for firm matches. Expanded clones get a size class; other rows say once, few or many, or leave the size out.

V: TRBV4-2
J: TRBJ2-5
size: -
D: -
CDR3: CASSQSLAQETQYF
DNA: TGTGCCAGCAGCCAGAGTCTAGCCCAAGAGACCCAGTACTTC

V: TRBV10-3
J: TRBJ1-2
size: -
D: -
CDR3: CAISESLLKNYGYTF
DNA: TGTGCCATCAGTGAGTCCCTCCTAAAAAACTATGGCTACACCTTC

V: TRBV7-2
J: TRBJ1-1
size: -
D: -
CDR3: CASSFSVNTEAFF
DNA: TGTGCCAGCAGCTTCAGTGTGAACACTGAAGCTTTCTTT

V: TRBV6-5
J: TRBJ1-1
size: -
D: TRBD1
CDR3: CASSLGAGGGRTEAFF
DNA: TGTGCCAGCAGTTTGGGGGCAGGGGGCGGAAGGACTGAAGCTTTCTTT

V: TRBV27
J: TRBJ1-1
size: once
D: -
CDR3: CASSFTVPITEAFF
DNA: TGTGCCAGCAGTTTTACGGTTCCTATCACTGAAGCTTTCTTT

V: TRBV19
J: TRBJ1-5
size: -
D: -
CDR3: CASSIDRDQPQHF
DNA: TGTGCCAGTAGTATAGATCGGGATCAGCCCCAGCATTTT

V: TRBV9
J: TRBJ2-3
size: -
D: TRBD2
CDR3: CASSAGGGGRGTQYF
DNA: TGTGCCAGCAGCGCTGGCGGCGGGGGGCGGGGTACGCAGTATTTT

V: TRBV5-1
J: TRBJ2-5
size: -
D: -
CDR3: CASSLRQEETQYF
DNA: TGCGCCAGCAGCTTGCGACAGGAGGAGACCCAGTACTTC

V: TRBV10-3
J: TRBJ2-5
size: once
D: TRBD1
CDR3: CAITAGTGGQETQYF
DNA: TGTGCCATCACTGCAGGGACAGGGGGCCAAGAGACCCAGTACTTC

V: TRBV25-1
J: TRBJ1-1
size: -
D: TRBD1
CDR3: CASSSRDRGFMNTEAFF
DNA: TGTGCCAGCAGTTCCCGGGACAGGGGTTTCATGAACACTGAAGCTTTCTTT

V: TRBV5-4
J: TRBJ1-2
size: -
D: TRBD1
CDR3: CASRRGQGNYGYTF
DNA: TGTGCCAGCCGAAGGGGACAGGGGAACTATGGCTACACCTTC

V: TRBV19
J: TRBJ2-7
size: -
D: TRBD2
CDR3: CASGDSGGNSYEQYF
DNA: TGTGCCAGTGGAGATAGCGGGGGGAACTCCTACGAGCAGTACTTC

V: TRBV19
J: TRBJ2-1
size: -
D: TRBD2
CDR3: CASSIATAGGNEQFF
DNA: TGTGCCAGTAGTATAGCAACCGCGGGAGGGAATGAGCAGTTCTTC

V: TRBV5-1
J: TRBJ1-3
size: -
D: -
CDR3: CASSLEVIQRGSISGNTIYF
DNA: TGCGCCAGCAGCTTGGAGGTCATCCAGAGGGGTTCCATTTCTGGAAACACCATATATTTT

V: TRBV2
J: TRBJ1-2
size: once
D: -
CDR3: CASSEQGADYGYTF
DNA: TGTGCCAGCAGCGAACAGGGAGCCGACTATGGCTACACCTTC

V: TRBV7-6
J: TRBJ2-7
size: -
D: TRBD2
CDR3: CASSFTTSGGNYEQYF
DNA: TGTGCCAGCAGCTTCACGACTAGCGGGGGGAACTACGAGCAGTACTTC

V: TRBV6-5
J: TRBJ2-5
size: -
D: -
CDR3: CASTGLETQYF
DNA: TGTGCCAGCACGGGTCTGGAGACCCAGTACTTC

V: TRBV10-3
J: TRBJ1-4
size: -
D: -
CDR3: CAISEPQGAGYEKLFF
DNA: TGTGCCATCAGTGAGCCCCAGGGCGCCGGTTATGAAAAACTGTTTTTT

V: TRBV7-9
J: TRBJ2-3
size: -
D: -
CDR3: CASSLSGGPDTQYF
DNA: TGTGCCAGCAGCTTAAGCGGAGGTCCAGATACGCAGTATTTT

V: TRBV6-6
J: TRBJ1-5
size: -
D: TRBD1
CDR3: CASTPQGEGAGQPQHF
DNA: TGTGCCAGCACCCCCCAGGGGGAGGGCGCAGGACAGCCCCAGCATTTT

V: TRBV7-6
J: TRBJ2-3
size: -
D: -
CDR3: CASSFLASTDTQYF
DNA: TGTGCCAGCAGCTTTTTAGCGAGCACAGATACGCAGTATTTT

V: TRBV5-6
J: TRBJ1-2
size: -
D: -
CDR3: CASSPPTGRNYGYTF
DNA: TGTGCCAGCAGCCCGCCGACAGGCCGTAACTATGGCTACACCTTC

V: TRBV5-5
J: TRBJ1-2
size: -
D: -
CDR3: CASSLVFGANYGYTF
DNA: TGTGCCAGCAGCTTGGTCTTCGGGGCTAACTATGGCTACACCTTC

V: TRBV5-1
J: TRBJ2-7
size: once
D: TRBD1
CDR3: CASSFTGDSYEQYF
DNA: TGCGCCAGCAGCTTCACAGGGGACTCCTACGAGCAGTACTTC

V: TRBV5-1
J: TRBJ2-7
size: -
D: TRBD2
CDR3: CASSEGLAGDEQYF
DNA: TGCGCCAGCAGCGAAGGACTAGCGGGGGACGAGCAGTACTTC

V: TRBV6-5
J: TRBJ2-5
size: -
D: -
CDR3: CASSPPPGRQETQYF
DNA: TGTGCCAGCAGTCCCCCCCCGGGCAGACAAGAGACCCAGTACTTC

V: TRBV9
J: TRBJ1-3
size: -
D: -
CDR3: CASSRQVAGNTIYF
DNA: TGTGCCAGCAGTCGACAGGTGGCTGGAAACACCATATATTTT

V: TRBV4-3
J: TRBJ2-3
size: -
D: -
CDR3: CASSQSGGPTDTQYF
DNA: TGCGCCAGCAGCCAGTCAGGGGGGCCGACAGATACGCAGTATTTT